A single sample gave rise to the 18 T cell receptor beta chains below, sequenced in a study of blood T cell repertoires in COVID-19. Produced via immunoSEQ multiplex PCR; TCRdb's table is partial and in-frame only. This sample has around 400,000 clones, with about 90% found just once. The sequencing sample was made of peripheral blood. The receptor set was obtained from a woman aged 55 to 70 with COVID-19, enrolled during active disease.

The gene calls are TRBV5-1 and TRBJ2-7; possibly TRBD2 for D (6 bases). The V end was cut by 2 bases, the J end by 0 bases, with 9 bases between. Germline V gene lookup returns CDR1 SGHRS and CDR2 YFSETQ. The CDR3 has 14 residues. CDR3 DNA: TGCGCCAGCAGCTTTGCGGGGAGCTCCTACGAGCAGTACTTC. As protein: CASSFAGSSYEQYF.

This chain uses TRBV5-8 with TRBJ1-2; D gene ambiguous. The CDR3 sequence is 13 residues long. With 6 bases removed from V and 2 bases from J, the gap between germline ends came to 11 bases. From germline, CDR1 is SGHTS and CDR2 YDEGEE. CDR3 coding DNA: TGTGCCAGCACCTTCGGAGGGAACTATGGCTACACCTTC. It codes for CASTFGGNYGYTF.

The chain carries TRBV27 and TRBJ1-5, with D unresolved. The CDR3 totals 16 residues. Germline CDR1 is MNHEY and CDR2 is SMNVEV (reference sequence). Trimming shortened V by 5 bases and J by 2 bases, and 16 bases separated the two germline ends. The CDR3 reads CASSKMDPRGNQPQHF. The CDR3, as DNA: TGTGCCAGCAGTAAAATGGACCCGCGGGGCAATCAGCCCCAGCATTTT.

This sequence joins TRBV10-1 and TRBJ1-4, with 7 positions matching TRBD1. The CDR3 has 14 residues. Germline V gene data show CDR1 as WNHNN and CDR2 as SYGVQD (reference sequence). The junction had 5 bases not matched to a gene; V was cut back by 7 bases and J by 3 bases. The CDR3: CASTNRGSNEKLFF. In DNA, the CDR3 is TGCGCCAGCACCAACAGGGGATCTAATGAAAAACTGTTTTTT.

In its sample, this clone was seen a few times. V gene TRBV6-5 combines with J gene TRBJ2-1; 7 bases are shared with TRBD1. V lost 7 bases to trimming and J lost 4 bases; unmatched junction nucleotides: 4. The germline CDR1 and CDR2 sequences are MNHEY and SVGAGI. This CDR3 is built from 13 residues. This CDR3 reads CASKTGVYNEQFF. The CDR3 DNA reads TGTGCCAGCAAAACAGGGGTATACAATGAGCAGTTCTTC.

V gene TRBV9 combines with J gene TRBJ1-2, with 11 bases fitting TRBD1. The CDR3 loop spans 16 amino acids. Germline lookup yields CDR1 SGDLS and CDR2 YYNGEE. V lost 0 bases, J lost 3 bases, and 4 bases stayed unmatched. DNA for the CDR3: TGTGCCAGCAGCGTAGGGGGACAGGGGGACGACTATGGCTACACCTTC. It translates to CASSVGGQGDDYGYTF.

The chain combines TRBV5-1 with TRBJ1-3, with 9 bases aligning to TRBD1. V was clipped by 1 base and J by 8 bases; unmatched bases: 7. The CDR3 is 15 amino acids. The germline V gene has CDR1 SGHRS and CDR2 YFSETQ. CDR3: CASSLSGQGVYTIYF. CDR3 DNA: TGCGCCAGCAGCTTGTCGGGACAGGGTGTCTACACCATATATTTT.

The chain carries TRBV28 and TRBJ2-6; 7 bases align to TRBD1. CDR3 length: 15 residues. Germline V gene sequence: CDR1 MDHEN, CDR2 SYDVKM. Unmatched junction bases numbered 2, after V lost 6 bases and J lost 0 bases. CDR3 loop: CASRAGGSGANVLTF. The CDR3 nucleotides are TGTGCCAGCAGGGCAGGGGGCTCTGGGGCCAACGTCCTGACTTTC.

This rearrangement joins TRBV7-8 to TRBJ2-2; 9 bases are a match to TRBD1. J lost 7 bases, V lost 3 bases, and 6 bases had no gene match. The CDR3 loop spans 15 amino acids. Germline CDR1 is SGHVS and CDR2 is FQNEAQ. The CDR3 DNA is TGTGCCAGCAGCTTCCGGGACAGGGATGTCGGGGAGCTGTTTTTT. Protein sequence: CASSFRDRDVGELFF.

The chain joins TRBV5-6 to TRBJ1-3; D might be TRBD1 (5 bases). The ends were cut back, 3 bases at V and 0 bases at J, with 10 bases in the middle. CDR1 SGHDT and CDR2 YYEEEE come from the germline V gene. The CDR3 length is 15 residues. The CDR3 loop is CASSSRVYSGNTIYF. In nucleotides, the CDR3 is TGTGCCAGCAGCTCCAGGGTCTACTCTGGAAACACCATATATTTT. The whole variable domain, remainder taken from reference TRBV5-6 and TRBJ1-3, is DAGVTQSPTHLIKTRGQQVTLRCSPKSGHDTVSWYQQALGQGPQFIFQYYEEEERQRGNFPDRFSGHQFPNYSSELNVNALLLGDSALYLCASSSRVYSGNTIYFGEGSWLTVV.

The table lists this clone with a few counts. The chain couples TRBV28 to TRBJ1-6, with D unresolved. Germline lookup yields CDR1 MDHEN and CDR2 SYDVKM. V was shortened by 5 bases and J by 7 bases, with 15 bases between the two germline ends. The CDR3 has 15 residues. This CDR3 reads CASSTRTGGNSPLHF. The CDR3, as DNA: TGTGCCAGCAGTACCCGGACGGGAGGCAATTCACCCCTCCACTTT.

The chain is built from TRBV28 and TRBJ2-1, with TRBD2 identical over 7 bases. The germline CDR1 and CDR2 sequences are MDHEN and SYDVKM. This CDR3 contains 15 residues. The V gene end was trimmed by 1 base and the J gene end by 8 bases; junction bases not matched to a gene: 8. The CDR3 sequence: CASSLSPKLAYEQFF. In DNA form, the CDR3 reads TGTGCCAGCAGTTTATCTCCAAAACTAGCGTATGAGCAGTTCTTC. Full variable domain (outside the CDR3, taken from reference TRBV28 and TRBJ2-1): DVKVTQSSRYLVKRTGEKVFLECVQDMDHENMFWYRQDPGLGLRLIYFSYDVKMKEKGDIPEGYSVSREKKERFSLILESASTNQTSMYLCASSLSPKLAYEQFFGPGTRLTVL.

The rearrangement joins TRBV3-1 (or the pseudogene TRBV3-2) to TRBJ2-7; 9 positions match TRBD1. CDR3 length: 14 amino acids. The V gene's germline CDR1 is LGHDT and CDR2 YNNKEL (reference sequence). With V trimmed by 5 bases and J by 3 bases, 5 bases remained unmatched. The CDR3 here is CASSIGQGLYEQYF. The CDR3 nucleotides are TGTGCCAGCAGCATCGGACAGGGGCTCTACGAGCAGTACTTC.

The table lists this clone with a count of one. The J gene is TRBJ1-1, the V gene TRBV6-5, with D maybe TRBD1 (5 bases). V gave up 5 bases and J gave up 0 bases, with 10 bases separating them. This CDR3 contains 14 residues. Germline-derived CDR1 and CDR2 are MNHEY and SVGAGI. The CDR3 coding sequence is TGTGCCAGCAGTACAGGCTTATTGAACACTGAAGCTTTCTTT. Translation gives CASSTGLLNTEAFF.

The J gene is TRBJ2-7, the V gene TRBV3-1 (or the pseudogene TRBV3-2); 8 nucleotides agree with TRBD1. The ends lost 0 bases at V and 0 bases at J; junction bases unmatched: 13. This CDR3 contains 19 residues. Germline values: CDR1 LGHDT, CDR2 YNNKEL (reference sequence). Written as DNA, the CDR3 is TGTGCCAGCAGCCAAGAAAGAAAGACTCCCGGGACAGGCTCCTACGAGCAGTACTTC. This encodes CASSQERKTPGTGSYEQYF.

This rearrangement joins TRBV5-1 to TRBJ1-2, with a possible D match to TRBD1 (5 bases). Trimming took off 2 bases at V and 0 bases at J, with 11 bases between the two ends. There are 15 residues in the CDR3. Germline CDR1 and CDR2: SGHRS and YFSETQ. The CDR3 DNA sequence: TGCGCCAGCAGCTTTTCCGGGGGAGCTAACTATGGCTACACCTTC. This sequence encodes CASSFSGGANYGYTF. The full variable domain, in which reference TRBV5-1 and TRBJ1-2 provide the parts outside the CDR3, is KAGVTQTPRYLIKTRGQQVTLSCSPISGHRSVSWYQQTPGQGLQFLFEYFSETQRNKGNFPGRFSGRQFSNSRSEMNVSTLELGDSALYLCASSFSGGANYGYTFGSGTRLTVV.

This chain joins TRBV15 and TRBJ1-2, with a tentative D call TRBD1 (6 bases). Germline V gene lookup returns CDR1 LNHNV and CDR2 YYDKDF (reference sequence). V was pared by 2 bases and J by 3 bases, with 13 bases between. CDR3 length equals 15 residues. As DNA, the CDR3 is TGTGCCACCAGCAGATCAGGCAGGGGCGACTATGGCTACACCTTC. Its protein product is CATSRSGRGDYGYTF. Complete variable domain (other parts from reference TRBV15 and TRBJ1-2): DAMVIQNPRYQVTQFGKPVTLSCSQTLNHNVMYWYQQKSSQAPKLLFHYYDKDFNNEADTPDNFQSRRPNTSFCFLDIRSPGLGDTAMYLCATSRSGRGDYGYTFGSGTRLTVV.

The chain carries TRBV27 and TRBJ2-5, with TRBD2 identical over 9 bases. Looked up from germline, CDR1 is MNHEY and CDR2 is SMNVEV (reference sequence). Unmatched junction bases numbered 7, after V lost 7 bases and J lost 4 bases. CDR3 length: 14 amino acids. CDR3 bases: TGTGCCAGCAACTTAGCGGGGGCAGGAGAGACCCAGTACTTC. It encodes CASNLAGAGETQYF.